What follows is one T cell receptor beta chain and its context. Antigen unknown. The sample belongs to a study of blood T cells in healthy people across ages. For the study at large: Template-switching capture recovered about one barcoded beta molecule per two T cells.

Study outcomes and limitations: Estimates drawn from one million T cells were deemed to understate diversity.

Healthy Caucasian individuals from Russia aged about 6 to 100 served as donors. It was with a sample-barcoded 5' primer and a J-beta primer mix that a second PCR of roughly 7 to 11 cycles was run. Unique molecular identifiers of 12 random nucleotides labeled each cDNA. TCRdb analysed the 5' RACE reads with MiXCR anew, one entry per CDR3 protein. The sample consists of 920,000 or so distinct CDR3 sequences, under 45% of them appearing once. This TCR was recovered from a woman aged 55-75 years in good health. The sample comprised blood.

The CDR3 region is CASSHDPGRRNAGNTIYF. The DNA for the CDR3 is TGCGCCAGCAGCCATGATCCGGGACGTCGCAACGCTGGAAACACCATATATTTT. This chain uses TRBV4-1 with TRBJ1-3; possible D gene TRBD1, 5 bases. V was pared by 3 bases and J by 2 bases, with 20 bases between. CDR3 length: 18 amino acids. Germline V CDR1 and CDR2: MGHRA, YSYEKL.